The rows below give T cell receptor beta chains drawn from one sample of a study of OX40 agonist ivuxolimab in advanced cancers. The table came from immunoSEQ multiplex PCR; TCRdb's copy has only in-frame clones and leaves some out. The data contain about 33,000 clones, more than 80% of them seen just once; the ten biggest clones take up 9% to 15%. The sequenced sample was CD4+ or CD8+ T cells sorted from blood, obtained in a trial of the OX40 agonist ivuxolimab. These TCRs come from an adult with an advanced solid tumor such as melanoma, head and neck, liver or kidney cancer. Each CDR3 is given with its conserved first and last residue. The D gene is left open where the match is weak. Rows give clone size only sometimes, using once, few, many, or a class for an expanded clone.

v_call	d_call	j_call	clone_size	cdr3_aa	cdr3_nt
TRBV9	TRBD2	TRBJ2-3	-	CASSSNAASGRKDTQYF	TGTGCCAGCAGTTCGAATGCAGCTAGCGGGAGGAAGGATACGCAGTATTTT
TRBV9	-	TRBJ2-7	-	CASSVGVTGEQYF	TGTGCCAGCAGCGTAGGAGTAACAGGGGAGCAGTACTTC
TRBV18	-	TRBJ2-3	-	CASSPRSTPTDTQYF	TGTGCCAGCTCACCACGGTCCACCCCCACAGATACGCAGTATTTT
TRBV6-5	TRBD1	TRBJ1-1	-	CASSHSGGGTEAFF	TGTGCCAGCAGCCACTCAGGGGGCGGGACTGAAGCTTTCTTT
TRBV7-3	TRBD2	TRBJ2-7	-	CASSLASGKECAYEQYF	TGTGCCAGCAGCTTGGCTAGCGGGAAGGAGTGCGCCTACGAGCAGTACTTC
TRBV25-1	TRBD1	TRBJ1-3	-	CASSTGGRGNTIYF	TGTGCCAGCAGCACAGGGGGCCGTGGAAACACCATATATTTT
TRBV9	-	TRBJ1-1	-	CASSVELGTEAFF	TGTGCCAGCAGCGTAGAGCTCGGCACTGAAGCTTTCTTT
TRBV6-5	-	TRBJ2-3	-	CASSYMLGFTDTQYF	TGTGCCAGCAGTTACATGTTGGGTTTCACAGATACGCAGTATTTT
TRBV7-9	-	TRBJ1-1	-	CASRSEIGPEAFF	TGTGCCAGCCGGTCAGAAATCGGCCCTGAAGCTTTCTTT
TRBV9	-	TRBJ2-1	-	CASSVDPGEYNEQFF	TGTGCCAGCAGCGTAGACCCGGGAGAGTACAATGAGCAGTTCTTC
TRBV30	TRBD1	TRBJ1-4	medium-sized	CAWSGAGQVADNEKLFF	TGTGCCTGGAGTGGCGCGGGACAGGTTGCCGATAATGAAAAACTGTTTTTT
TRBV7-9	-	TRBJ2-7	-	CASSSQTSYEQYF	TGTGCCAGCAGCTCGCAAACCTCCTACGAGCAGTACTTC
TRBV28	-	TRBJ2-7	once	CASSTTVGFLYEQYF	TGTGCCAGCAGTACCACAGTGGGGTTTCTTTACGAGCAGTACTTC
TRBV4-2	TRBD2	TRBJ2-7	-	CASSQDPGLAYEQYF	TGTGCCAGCAGCCAAGATCCGGGACTAGCCTACGAGCAGTACTTC
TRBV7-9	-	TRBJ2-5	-	CASRSGEMETQYF	TGTGCCAGCAGATCAGGGGAGATGGAGACCCAGTACTTC
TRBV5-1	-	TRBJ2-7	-	CASSPLSLSSYEQYF	TGCGCCAGCAGCCCCCTATCGCTATCCTCCTACGAGCAGTACTTC
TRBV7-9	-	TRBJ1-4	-	CASSLGWAVDEKLFF	TGTGCCAGCAGCTTAGGATGGGCGGTGGATGAAAAACTGTTTTTT
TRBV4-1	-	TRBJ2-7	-	CASSQEDSARGYEQYF	TGCGCCAGCAGCCAAGAAGATAGCGCGAGGGGCTACGAGCAGTACTTC
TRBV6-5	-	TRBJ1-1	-	CASSSHKLSAEAFF	TGTGCCAGCAGTTCACATAAATTGAGCGCTGAAGCTTTCTTT
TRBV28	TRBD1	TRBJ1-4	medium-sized	CASSYLQGRGKLFF	TGTGCCAGCAGCTACCTACAGGGGAGGGGAAAACTGTTTTTT
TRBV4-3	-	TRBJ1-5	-	CASSQGTVETGQPQHF	TGCGCCAGCAGCCAAGGGACAGTGGAAACGGGTCAGCCCCAGCATTTT
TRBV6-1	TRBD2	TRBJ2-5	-	CASSVLERGGVETQYF	TGTGCCAGCAGTGTCCTGGAGCGGGGGGGCGTTGAGACCCAGTACTTC
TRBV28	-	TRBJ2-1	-	CASSSIGGVRVYNEQFF	TGTGCCAGCAGTAGTATCGGGGGTGTACGGGTATACAATGAGCAGTTCTTC
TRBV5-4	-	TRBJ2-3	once	CASSFRQYLDTQYF	TGTGCCAGCAGCTTCCGACAGTACCTAGATACGCAGTATTTT
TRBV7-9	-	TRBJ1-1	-	CASSSSDPINTEAFF	TGTGCCAGCAGCTCCTCTGATCCCATTAACACTGAAGCTTTCTTT
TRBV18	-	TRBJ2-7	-	CASSPDSSYEQYF	TGTGCCAGCTCACCCGACAGCTCCTACGAGCAGTACTTC
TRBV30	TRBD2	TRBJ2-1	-	CATDLGGSDEQFF	TGTGCCACGGATCTAGGCGGGAGCGATGAGCAGTTCTTC
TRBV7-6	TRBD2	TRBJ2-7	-	CASSLWRGDSYEQYF	TGTGCCAGCAGCTTATGGCGGGGGGACTCCTACGAGCAGTACTTC
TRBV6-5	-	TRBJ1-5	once	CASNNANQPQHF	TGTGCCAGCAACAACGCAAATCAGCCCCAGCATTTT
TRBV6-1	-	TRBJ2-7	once	CASREDLTYEQYF	TGTGCCAGCAGAGAGGACCTTACCTACGAGCAGTACTTC
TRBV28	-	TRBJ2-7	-	CASSFSRNYEQYF	TGTGCCAGCAGTTTTAGCAGAAACTACGAGCAGTACTTC
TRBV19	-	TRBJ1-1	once	CASSIRGTEAFF	TGTGCCAGTAGTATAAGAGGGACTGAAGCTTTCTTT
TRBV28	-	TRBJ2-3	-	CASSPTSTDTQYF	TGTGCCAGCAGTCCGACAAGCACAGATACGCAGTATTTT
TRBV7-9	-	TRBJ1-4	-	CASSPDGRVNEKLFF	TGTGCCAGCAGCCCGGACGGGAGAGTAAATGAAAAACTGTTTTTT
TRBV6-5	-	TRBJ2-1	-	CASSSADDYNEQFF	TGTGCCAGCAGTTCGGCGGACGATTACAATGAGCAGTTCTTC
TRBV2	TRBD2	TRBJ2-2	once	CASSEAPSGGRTGELFF	TGTGCCAGCAGTGAAGCGCCTAGCGGGGGCCGCACCGGGGAGCTGTTTTTT
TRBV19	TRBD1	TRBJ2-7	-	CASSPRTGAYEQYF	TGTGCCAGTAGTCCCAGGACAGGGGCCTACGAGCAGTACTTC
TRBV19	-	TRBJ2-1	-	CASSIDRYNEQFF	TGTGCCAGTAGTATCGACAGGTACAATGAGCAGTTCTTC
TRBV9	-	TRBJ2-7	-	CASSPGRVGYEQYF	TGTGCCAGCAGCCCAGGCAGGGTGGGGTACGAGCAGTACTTC
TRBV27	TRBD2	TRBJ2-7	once	CASSLGGLASEQYF	TGTGCCAGCAGTTTAGGGGGACTAGCGTCCGAGCAGTACTTC
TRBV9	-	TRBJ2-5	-	CASSVDAAGAKGTQYF	TGTGCCAGCAGCGTGGACGCGGCGGGGGCGAAGGGGACCCAGTACTTC
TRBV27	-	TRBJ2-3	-	CASSPAASSTDTQYF	TGTGCCAGCAGTCCAGCAGCGTCTAGCACAGATACGCAGTATTTT
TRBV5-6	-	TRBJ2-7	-	CASSSWAGDEQYF	TGTGCCAGCAGCTCCTGGGCAGGGGACGAGCAGTACTTC
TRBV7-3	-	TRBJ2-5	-	CASSSGGVETQYF	TGTGCCAGCAGCTCGGGCGGCGTAGAGACCCAGTACTTC
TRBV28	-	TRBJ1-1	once	CASSLPTGRAGAFF	TGTGCCAGCAGTCTCCCCACCGGGCGGGCGGGAGCTTTCTTT
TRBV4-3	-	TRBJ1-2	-	CASSQTVGWGYTF	TGCGCCAGCAGCCAGACCGTCGGATGGGGCTACACCTTC
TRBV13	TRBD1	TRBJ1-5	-	CASSLGRTGEGQPQHF	TGTGCCAGCAGCTTAGGACGGACAGGGGAGGGTCAGCCCCAGCATTTT
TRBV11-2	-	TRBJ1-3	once	CASSRPRGGETGNTIYF	TGTGCCAGCAGCCGCCCTCGCGGGGGCGAGACTGGAAACACCATATATTTT
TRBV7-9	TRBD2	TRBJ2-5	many	CASSSGLAESETQYF	TGTGCCAGCAGCTCGGGACTAGCGGAATCCGAAACCCAGTACTTC
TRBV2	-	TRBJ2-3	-	CASSDRVTGARRGTDTQYF	TGTGCCAGCAGTGACCGGGTGACGGGGGCCCGCCGGGGCACAGATACGCAGTATTTT
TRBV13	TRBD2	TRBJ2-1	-	CASSLVLARANEQFF	TGTGCCAGCAGCTTAGTACTAGCGAGGGCCAATGAGCAGTTCTTC